The T cell receptor beta chain described here comes from a study of shared clonotypes between healthy human individuals. This CDR3 has 14 residues. Germline V lookup: CDR1 LNHDA, CDR2 SQIVND (reference sequence). V lost 3 bases and J 2 bases, leaving 10 bases between the germline ends. Original methodology: Sequence data from immunoSEQ were junction-only and lacked quality scores; consequently, filtering differed. Clones were read by immunoSEQ multiplex PCR, and TCRdb kept only the in-frame ones, dropping some. The V and J calls and clone size come from that table; D and trimming were worked out from the DNA. The sample contains 97,000 or so clones, roughly 45% of which appear only once. The study drew all its donors from Caucasian adults living in Nashville, Tennessee.

Sequenced material: PBMCs. The gene calls are TRBV19 and TRBJ1-1; D unresolved. This sequence originates from a woman aged 40 to 50 in good health. Some clones in this sample may be carry-over from other donors' samples. The CDR3 sequence is CASSIRRSNTEAFF. The CDR3 bases are TGTGCCAGTAGTATTCGGAGAAGCAACACTGAAGCTTTCTTT. The whole variable domain, remainder taken from reference TRBV19 and TRBJ1-1, is DGGITQSPKYLFRKEGQNVTLSCEQNLNHDAMYWYRQDPGQGLRLIYYSQIVNDFQKGDIAEGYSVSREKKESFPLTVTSAQKNPTAFYLCASSIRRSNTEAFFGQGTRLTVV.